These T cell receptor beta chains were read from a single sample in a study of blood T cell repertoires in COVID-19. The assay was immunoSEQ multiplex PCR, and TCRdb's table has in-frame clones only and misses some. The table includes under 100,000 clones, over 80% detected once. Sequencing used peripheral blood. These receptors were obtained from a man older than 75 with active or convalescent COVID-19. Each CDR3 is given with its conserved first and last residue. D genes are given only for firm matches. The size of a clone is reported for some rows only, either as once, few or many, or as a class for expanded clones.

>TRBV7-2|TRBJ2-3|NA|few
CASSLVSDTQYF
TGTGCCAGCAGCTTAGTATCAGATACGCAGTATTTT
>TRBV27|TRBJ1-2|NA|once
CASSLTGKTYGYTF
TGTGCCAGCAGCCTTACAGGGAAAACTTATGGCTACACCTTC
>TRBV5-4|TRBJ2-5|TRBD2|once
CASSLRLAGVGTQYF
TGTGCCAGCAGCTTGCGATTAGCGGGGGTTGGGACCCAGTACTTC
>TRBV19|TRBJ1-5|TRBD1|NA
CASSATGGGHQPQHF
TGTGCCAGTAGTGCGACAGGGGGGGGACATCAGCCCCAGCATTTT
>TRBV18|TRBJ2-3|NA|once
CASSRSSGTDTQYF
TGTGCCAGCTCACGAAGTAGCGGTACAGATACGCAGTATTTT
>TRBV6-1|TRBJ2-3|NA|few
CASQGRRGTDTQYF
TGTGCCAGCCAGGGGCGGAGAGGCACAGATACGCAGTATTTT
>TRBV24-1|TRBJ2-3|NA|NA
CATRARLQGLLYF
TGTGCCACCAGGGCCAGACTGCAGGGCCTGTTGTATTTT
>TRBV7-2|TRBJ2-1|TRBD1|NA
CASSSRDRGSYNEQFF
TGTGCCAGCAGTTCCCGGGACAGGGGCTCCTACAATGAGCAGTTCTTC
>TRBV5-6|TRBJ2-1|TRBD1|NA
CASSYGDRSTIYNEQFF
TGTGCCAGCAGCTACGGGGACAGAAGTACCATATACAATGAGCAGTTCTTC
>TRBV21-1|TRBJ2-1|NA|NA
CASSTLRLFGNSYNEQFF
TGTGCCAGCAGCACCCTTCGGCTATTCGGGAACTCCTACAATGAGCAGTTCTTC
>TRBV5-1|TRBJ1-5|NA|NA
CASSSNGGNQPQHF
TGCGCCAGCAGCTCAAACGGGGGGAATCAGCCCCAGCATTTT
>TRBV6-4|TRBJ2-3|NA|once
CASSVGGADTQYF
TGTGCCAGCAGTGTCGGGGGAGCAGATACGCAGTATTTT
>TRBV14|TRBJ2-1|TRBD2|once
CASSRGTSGAEQFF
TGTGCCAGCAGCCGCGGGACTAGCGGGGCAGAGCAGTTCTTC
>TRBV3-1/TRBV3-2|TRBJ2-2|TRBD2|NA
CASSRENSGVNTGELFF
TGTGCCAGCAGCCGAGAGAATAGCGGGGTAAACACCGGGGAGCTGTTTTTT
>TRBV7-8|TRBJ2-4|NA|NA
CASSSRPASRELVNIQYF
TGTGCCAGCAGCTCCCGTCCCGCTAGCCGGGAGCTGGTGAACATTCAGTACTTC
>TRBV5-1|TRBJ2-5|TRBD2|NA
CASSLSLAGAQETQYF
TGCGCCAGCAGCTTATCCCTAGCGGGGGCCCAAGAGACCCAGTACTTC
>TRBV13|TRBJ2-5|NA|NA
CASSFKTAQETQYF
TGTGCCAGCAGCTTTAAAACAGCTCAAGAGACCCAGTACTTC
>TRBV5-1|TRBJ1-4|TRBD1|NA
CASSRTGARTNEKLFF
TGCGCCAGCAGTCGGACAGGGGCGAGAACTAATGAAAAACTGTTTTTT
>TRBV3-1/TRBV3-2|TRBJ1-3|NA|NA
CASSRSSGNTIYF
TGTGCCAGCAGCCGGAGCTCTGGAAACACCATATATTTT
>TRBV7-9|TRBJ1-4|TRBD1|NA
CASSSTTGTGYEKLFF
TGTGCCAGCAGCTCCACCACCGGGACAGGATACGAAAAACTGTTTTTT
>TRBV5-1|TRBJ2-3|TRBD2|NA
CASSLGTSGRSLGTQYF
TGCGCCAGCAGCTTGGGGACTAGCGGGAGGTCCTTAGGTACGCAGTATTTT
>TRBV13|TRBJ1-2|NA|NA
CASRYSGVVASYTF
TGTGCCAGCCGGTATTCAGGGGTTGTGGCGTCCTACACCTTC
>TRBV7-9|TRBJ2-2|NA|once
CASSLGEGELFF
TGTGCCAGCAGCTTAGGAGAGGGGGAGCTGTTTTTT
>TRBV5-1|TRBJ1-5|TRBD1|NA
CASSLGTGGYQPQHF
TGCGCCAGCAGCTTAGGGACAGGGGGCTATCAGCCCCAGCATTTT
>TRBV2|TRBJ2-1|TRBD1|NA
CASRERTGGHNEQFF
TGTGCCAGCAGGGAAAGGACAGGGGGACACAATGAGCAGTTCTTC
>TRBV7-9|TRBJ1-3|TRBD1|NA
CASSLAGGGNTIYF
TGTGCCAGCAGCTTAGCAGGGGGCGGAAACACCATATATTTT
>TRBV24-1|TRBJ2-5|NA|few
CATSDTEGWLSDQETQYF
TGTGCCACCAGTGACACTGAGGGCTGGCTCTCCGATCAAGAGACCCAGTACTTC
>TRBV5-1|TRBJ2-1|TRBD1|few
CASSVPGQGLNEQFF
TGCGCCAGCAGCGTACCGGGACAGGGGTTGAATGAGCAGTTCTTC
>TRBV30|TRBJ1-2|NA|once
CASSPQGSGYGYTF
TGTGCCTCCTCACCCCAGGGTAGCGGCTATGGCTACACCTTC